A single sample gave rise to the 21 T cell receptor beta chains below, sequenced in a study of shared clonotypes between healthy human individuals. Here immunoSEQ multiplex PCR was the method, and the copy in TCRdb shows in-frame clones only, minus some. This table holds 2 million to 2.5 million clones, around 93% found once. Naive CD8 populations comprised CD45RO-negative cells positively selected for CCR7, excluding terminally differentiated effector memory CD45RA+ cells. Sequenced sample: naive CD8+ T cells from PBMCs. These receptors were collected from a man younger than 35 in good health. Some clones in this sample may be carry-over from other donors' samples.

A note on this clone: A junction boundary mismatches the germline segment, possibly from a read error. This chain joins TRBV9 and TRBJ2-7; TRBD2 aligns across 7 bases. This CDR3 region has 9 residues. Germline assignment: CDR1 SGDLS and CDR2 YYNGEE. The CDR3 nucleotides are TGTGCCCTTCGCCTAGCGGAACGCTTC. Residues: CALRLAERF.

This chain joins TRBV7-8 and TRBJ2-3; 9 nucleotides align to TRBD1. CDR1 and CDR2 (germline): SGHVS, FQNEAQ. V lost 7 bases and J lost 15; bases outside the gene matches: 11. The CDR3 extends over 12 amino acids. The DNA of the CDR3 is TGTGCCAGCACCTCTTGGACAGGGGAAGAATATTTT. Translated: CASTSWTGEEYF.

The chain joins TRBV6-6 to TRBJ1-1, with 8 bases aligning to TRBD1. The V and J ends lost 6 bases and 4 bases, in that order; junction bases with no gene match: 7. Germline V gene data show CDR1 as MNHNY and CDR2 as SVGAGI (reference sequence). The CDR3 runs to 14 residues. This chain's CDR3 is CASSSWTGSTEAFF. The DNA of the CDR3 is TGTGCCAGCAGCTCCTGGACAGGGAGCACTGAAGCTTTCTTT.

The chain couples TRBV5-6 to TRBJ1-1; D call uncertain. Germline CDR1 is SGHDT and CDR2 is YYEEEE. CDR3 length equals 14 residues. Trimming left V 4 bases short and J 8 bases short, with 18 bases between. CDR3 region: CASSPRFEAEEAFF. The CDR3 DNA follows: TGTGCCAGCAGCCCCCGATTCGAGGCCGAGGAAGCTTTCTTT.

This chain links TRBV7-2 with TRBJ1-2; D is undetermined. Per germline, CDR1 SGHTA and CDR2 FQGNSA. V dropped 8 bases and J dropped 3 bases, with 10 bases sitting between them. The CDR3 has 12 residues. This CDR3 reads CASQKQHYGYTF. The CDR3 nucleotides are TGTGCCAGCCAGAAACAGCACTATGGCTACACCTTC.

The chain has TRBV4-1 and TRBJ2-3; TRBD2 matches 8 bases. The CDR3 extends over 17 amino acids. Germline V gene data show CDR1 as MGHRA and CDR2 as YSYEKL. With V trimmed by 3 bases and J by 2 bases, 10 bases remained unmatched. In DNA form, the CDR3 reads TGCGCCAGCAGCCAGCACACTAGCGGACCATACACAGATACGCAGTATTTT. Translation: CASSQHTSGPYTDTQYF.

The chain has TRBV12-5 and TRBJ1-2; D is undetermined. Trimming took off 6 bases at V and 7 bases at J, with 15 bases between the two ends. Germline V CDR1 and CDR2: LGHNT, FRNRAP. The CDR3 is 13 amino acids. Written as DNA, the CDR3 is TGTGCTAGTGGCGCTAGCACGTCCTCTGGCTACACCTTC. Protein sequence: CASGASTSSGYTF.

This clone has a single count. V usage is TRBV9 and J usage is TRBJ2-1; 9 nucleotides match TRBD2. Germline V gene sequence: CDR1 SGDLS, CDR2 YYNGEE. The CDR3 contains 17 residues. The trim removed 1 base at V and 2 bases at J, leaving 7 bases unmatched. CDR3 sequence (DNA): TGTGCCAGCAGCGTAAATCTAGCGGGGAGGGCCTACAATGAGCAGTTCTTC. Translated: CASSVNLAGRAYNEQFF. Full variable domain (outside the CDR3, taken from reference TRBV9 and TRBJ2-1): DSGVTQTPKHLITATGQRVTLRCSPRSGDLSVYWYQQSLDQGLQFLIQYYNGEERAKGNILERFSAQQFPDLHSELNLSSLELGDSALYFCASSVNLAGRAYNEQFFGPGTRLTVL.

V is TRBV27 and J is TRBJ2-7, with a tentative D call TRBD2 (5 bases). V was cut by 4 bases and J by 4 bases, with 14 bases left in between. The CDR3 is 14 residues long. The germline CDR1 and CDR2 sequences are MNHEY and SMNVEV (reference sequence). CDR3 in amino acids: CASSSPRGLYEQYF. The CDR3 DNA reads as TGTGCCAGCAGTTCTCCTCGGGGTTTGTACGAGCAGTACTTC.

The table lists this clone with a count of one. The rearrangement joins TRBV19 to TRBJ2-1; D might be TRBD1 or TRBD2, each matching 5 bases. Germline CDR1 and CDR2: LNHDA and SQIVND (reference sequence). V dropped 4 bases and J dropped 2 bases, with 15 bases sitting between them. CDR3 length equals 16 residues. The chain's CDR3 is CASSKTPPGPYNEQFF. The CDR3 DNA reads TGTGCCAGTAGTAAGACACCTCCGGGGCCCTACAATGAGCAGTTCTTC.

With regard to this clone: The same CDR3 is also encoded by other DNA sequences in this sample. The chain joins TRBV7-9 to TRBJ2-1; no definite D call. CDR3 length: 12 amino acids. The V end was cut by 5 bases, the J end by 6 bases, with 8 bases between. The germline gives CDR1 SEHNR, CDR2 FQNEAQ (reference sequence). CDR3 coding DNA: TGTGCCAGCAGCCCTCCCGGCAATGAGCAGTTCTTC. Translating gives CASSPPGNEQFF.

V gene TRBV6-5 combines with J gene TRBJ1-2; tentative D call: TRBD1 (5 bases). Trimming took off 0 bases at V and 8 bases at J, with 13 bases between the two ends. The CDR3 covers 14 residues. Germline CDR1 MNHEY, CDR2 SVGAGI. DNA of the CDR3: TGTGCCAGCAGTTACTCGGGGGGGGTAAACGGCTACACCTTC. Protein: CASSYSGGVNGYTF.

This clone was seen once. This sequence joins TRBV7-6 and TRBJ2-2; TRBD2 aligns across 10 bases. The length of the CDR3 is 17 residues. Germline V gene data show CDR1 as SGHVS and CDR2 as FNYEAQ. V trimming: 2 bases; J trimming: 4 bases; junction bases outside the gene matches: 7. The CDR3 is CASSLSAGGLGTGELFF. For the CDR3, the DNA is TGTGCCAGCAGCTTATCAGCGGGAGGGCTCGGCACCGGGGAGCTGTTTTTT.

This clone was detected only once. The V and J genes are TRBV13 and TRBJ2-1; perhaps TRBD2 as D (5 bases). The CDR3 has 15 amino acids. V lost 0 bases, J lost 4 bases, and 10 bases lay in between. CDR1 and CDR2 from the germline V gene are PRHDT and FYEKMQ (reference sequence). This CDR3 is CASSLGNSGYNEQFF. In nucleotides, the CDR3 is TGTGCCAGCAGCTTAGGCAACTCGGGATACAATGAGCAGTTCTTC.

The gene calls are TRBV29-1 and TRBJ1-1; TRBD1 is a possible D gene (6 bases). Germline V gene data show CDR1 as SQVTM and CDR2 as ANQGSEA. The V gene lost 1 base and the J gene lost 7 bases, with 16 bases spanning the gap. The CDR3 covers 14 residues. CDR3 sequence reads: CSVEGEGGGLEAFF. The CDR3 DNA reads TGCAGCGTTGAAGGGGAGGGTGGGGGGCTTGAAGCTTTCTTT. Combining the CDR3 with reference TRBV29-1 and TRBJ1-1 gives the whole variable domain SAVISQKPSRDICQRGTSLTIQCQVDSQVTMMFWYRQQPGQSLTLIATANQGSEATYESGFVIDKFPISRPNLTFSTLTVSNMSPEDSSIYLCSVEGEGGGLEAFFGQGTRLTVV.

The chain carries TRBV28 and TRBJ2-1; possible D gene TRBD1, 6 bases. CDR3 length equals 16 residues. Between the trimmed V and J ends, which lost 3 bases and 8 bases, there was a span of 20 bases. CDR1 MDHEN and CDR2 SYDVKM come from the germline V gene. The CDR3 DNA sequence: TGTGCCAGCAGTTTTCAGGAAGGGGGATCATCGGATGAGCAGTTCTTC. Amino acid sequence: CASSFQEGGSSDEQFF.

V is TRBV19 and J is TRBJ1-1, with TRBD1 identical over 10 bases. The CDR3 consists of 13 residues. With V trimmed by 3 bases and J by 5 bases, 0 bases remained unmatched. Germline V gives CDR1 LNHDA, CDR2 SQIVND (reference sequence). CDR3: CASSMGQGTEAFF. The DNA for the CDR3 is TGTGCCAGTAGTATGGGACAGGGGACTGAAGCTTTCTTT.

This rearrangement joins TRBV5-1 to TRBJ1-5; D remains ambiguous. Germline CDR1 and CDR2: SGHRS and YFSETQ. Trimming pared 2 bases from V and 4 bases from J, leaving 13 bases between. The CDR3 is made up of 15 amino acids. The CDR3 bases are TGCGCCAGCAGCTTAGAAGACGGCTCAAATCAGCCCCAGCATTTT. Protein: CASSLEDGSNQPQHF.

This sequence joins TRBV27 and TRBJ2-2; no reliable D call. This CDR3 is built from 14 residues. Germline V gene lookup returns CDR1 MNHEY and CDR2 SMNVEV (reference sequence). The V gene lost 3 bases and the J gene lost 5 bases, with 10 bases spanning the gap. The CDR3: CASSFFGGTGELFF. The DNA for the CDR3 is TGTGCCAGCAGTTTCTTTGGTGGGACCGGGGAGCTGTTTTTT.

The chain has TRBV15 and TRBJ1-4; a possible D gene is TRBD1 (6 bases). Germline V CDR1 and CDR2: LNHNV, YYDKDF (reference sequence). The CDR3 length is 15 residues. The V end was cut by 5 bases, the J end by 7 bases, with 17 bases between. This CDR3 is CATSGERTVGEKLFF. For the CDR3, the DNA is TGTGCCACCAGCGGCGAAAGGACAGTTGGTGAAAAACTGTTTTTT.

This clone was seen a single time. The chain carries TRBV11-2 and TRBJ2-3; 7 positions match TRBD2. Germline CDR1 SGHAT, CDR2 FQNNGV. The CDR3 is made up of 15 amino acids. V was clipped by 6 bases and J by 6 bases; unmatched bases: 12. The DNA for the CDR3 is TGTGCCAGCAGGCGGGGGACGCCAACCGCTGATACGCAGTATTTT. It yields the protein CASRRGTPTADTQYF.